This T cell receptor beta chain appears in the sequencing data of a study of shared clonotypes between healthy human individuals. Regarding the study as a whole: The sharing of 4.5% to 5.5% of naive CD4 clonotypes was seen across a handful of donors. Clonotype sharing levels among donors were expected to vary with sequencing depth.

In the case of this clone: The antigen remains undetermined.

Deep level was the assay's run setting. Sequenced by immunoSEQ multiplex PCR; TCRdb stores in-frame clones only, minus some. The sample has 2 million to 3 million clones; roughly 93% are singletons. The healthy adult donors were HIV-negative and reported no recent acute infections or vaccinations. The sequencing sample was made of naive CD4+ T cells from PBMCs. Subset noted: CD45RA+ positively selected. The sequence derives from a man between 18 and 29 years old in good health. Some clones in this sample may be carry-over from other donors' samples.

CDR3 region: CAWSGTSYNEQFF. CDR3 DNA: TGTGCCTGGAGTGGGACAAGTTACAATGAGCAGTTCTTC. The rearrangement links TRBV30 to TRBJ2-1; maybe TRBD1 (5 bases). Germline assignment: CDR1 GTSNPN and CDR2 SVGIG (reference sequence). Trimming left V 1 base short and J 4 bases short, with 8 bases between. The CDR3 spans 13 residues.